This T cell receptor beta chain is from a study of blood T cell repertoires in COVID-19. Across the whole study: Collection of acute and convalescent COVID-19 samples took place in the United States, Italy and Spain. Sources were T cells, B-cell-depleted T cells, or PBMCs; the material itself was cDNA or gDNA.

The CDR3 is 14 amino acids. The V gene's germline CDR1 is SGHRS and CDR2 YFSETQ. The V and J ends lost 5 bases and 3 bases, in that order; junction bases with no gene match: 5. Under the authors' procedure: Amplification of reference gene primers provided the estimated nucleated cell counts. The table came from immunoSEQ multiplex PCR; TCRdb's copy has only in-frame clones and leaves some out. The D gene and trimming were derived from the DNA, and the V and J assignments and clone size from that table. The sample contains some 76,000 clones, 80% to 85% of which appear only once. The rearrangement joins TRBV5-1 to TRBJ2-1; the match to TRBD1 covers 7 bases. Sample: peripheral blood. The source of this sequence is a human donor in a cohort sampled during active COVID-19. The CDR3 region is CASRGQGVYNEQFF. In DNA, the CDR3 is TGCGCCAGCAGGGGGCAGGGGGTCTACAATGAGCAGTTCTTC.